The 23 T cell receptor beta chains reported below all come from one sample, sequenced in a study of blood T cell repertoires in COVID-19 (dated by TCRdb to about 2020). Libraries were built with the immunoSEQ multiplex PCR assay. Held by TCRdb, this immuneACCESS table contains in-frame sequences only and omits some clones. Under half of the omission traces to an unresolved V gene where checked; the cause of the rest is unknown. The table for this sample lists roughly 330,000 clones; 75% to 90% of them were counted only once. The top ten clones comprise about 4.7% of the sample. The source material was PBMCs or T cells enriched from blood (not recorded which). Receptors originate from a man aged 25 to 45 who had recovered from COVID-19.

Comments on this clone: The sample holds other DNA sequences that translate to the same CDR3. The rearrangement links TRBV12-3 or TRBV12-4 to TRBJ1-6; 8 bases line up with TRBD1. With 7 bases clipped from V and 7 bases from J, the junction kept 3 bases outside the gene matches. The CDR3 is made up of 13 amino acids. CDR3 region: CASNDRGNSPLHF. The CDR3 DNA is TGTGCCAGCAACGACAGGGGCAATTCACCCCTCCACTTT.

The CDR3 coding sequence is TGTGCCAGCAGTACCCGGTCAGGGGACTATGGCTACACCTTC. This codes for CASSTRSGDYGYTF. The chain couples TRBV6-5 to TRBJ1-2, with a possible D match to TRBD1 (6 bases). In germline, CDR1 is MNHEY, CDR2 SVGAGI. CDR3 length: 14 residues. Trimming cost V 5 bases and J 3 bases, with 13 bases left between them.

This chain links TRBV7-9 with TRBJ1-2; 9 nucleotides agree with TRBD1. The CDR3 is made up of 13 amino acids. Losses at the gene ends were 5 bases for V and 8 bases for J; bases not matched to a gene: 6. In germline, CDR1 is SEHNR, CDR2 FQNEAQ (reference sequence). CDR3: CASSRGTGRGYTF. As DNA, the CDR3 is TGTGCCAGCAGCAGAGGGACAGGGAGGGGCTACACCTTC.

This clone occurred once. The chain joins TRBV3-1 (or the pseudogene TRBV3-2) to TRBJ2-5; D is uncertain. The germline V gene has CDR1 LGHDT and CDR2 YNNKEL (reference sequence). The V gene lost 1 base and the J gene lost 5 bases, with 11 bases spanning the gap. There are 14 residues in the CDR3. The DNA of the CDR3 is TGTGCCAGCAGCCAAGGGCGCCGGGTGGAGACCCAGTACTTC. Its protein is CASSQGRRVETQYF.

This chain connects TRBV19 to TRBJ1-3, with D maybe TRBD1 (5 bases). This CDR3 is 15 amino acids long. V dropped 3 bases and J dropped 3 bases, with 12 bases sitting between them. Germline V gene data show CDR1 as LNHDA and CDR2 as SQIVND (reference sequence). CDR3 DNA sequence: TGTGCCAGTAGTATGGGTCGGACAATTGGAAACACCATATATTTT. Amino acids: CASSMGRTIGNTIYF.

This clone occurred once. CDR3 in amino acids: CASSLQGVVYNEQFF. In DNA form, the CDR3 reads TGTGCCAGCAGCTTACAGGGGGTGGTGTACAATGAGCAGTTCTTC. This sequence joins TRBV7-2 and TRBJ2-1; TRBD1 agrees at 7 bases. V shed 2 bases, J shed 4 bases, and the junction held 5 bases outside the gene matches. The V gene's germline CDR1 is SGHTA and CDR2 FQGNSA. This CDR3 comprises 15 residues.

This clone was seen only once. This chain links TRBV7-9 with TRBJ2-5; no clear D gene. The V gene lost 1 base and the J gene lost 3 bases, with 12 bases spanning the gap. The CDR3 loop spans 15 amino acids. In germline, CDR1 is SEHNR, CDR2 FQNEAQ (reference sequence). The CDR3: CASSLVTWREETQYF. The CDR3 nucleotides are TGTGCCAGCAGCTTAGTCACATGGAGAGAAGAGACCCAGTACTTC.

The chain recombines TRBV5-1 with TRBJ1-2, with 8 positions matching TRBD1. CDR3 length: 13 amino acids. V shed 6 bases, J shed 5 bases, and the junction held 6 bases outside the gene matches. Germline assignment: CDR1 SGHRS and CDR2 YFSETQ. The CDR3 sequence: CASTAQGGYGYTF. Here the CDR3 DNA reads TGCGCCAGCACTGCACAGGGGGGGTATGGCTACACCTTC.

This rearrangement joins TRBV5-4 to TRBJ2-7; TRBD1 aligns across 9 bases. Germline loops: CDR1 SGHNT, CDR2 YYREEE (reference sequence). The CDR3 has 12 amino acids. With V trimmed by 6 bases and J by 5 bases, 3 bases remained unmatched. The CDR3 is CASNRGRDEQYF. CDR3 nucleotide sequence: TGTGCCAGCAACAGGGGGCGGGACGAGCAGTACTTC.

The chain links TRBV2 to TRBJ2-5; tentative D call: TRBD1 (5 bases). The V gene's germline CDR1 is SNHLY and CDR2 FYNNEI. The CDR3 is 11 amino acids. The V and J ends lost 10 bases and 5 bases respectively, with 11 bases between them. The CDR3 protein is CATRQTETQYF. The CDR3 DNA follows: TGTGCCACCAGACAGACGGAGACCCAGTACTTC.

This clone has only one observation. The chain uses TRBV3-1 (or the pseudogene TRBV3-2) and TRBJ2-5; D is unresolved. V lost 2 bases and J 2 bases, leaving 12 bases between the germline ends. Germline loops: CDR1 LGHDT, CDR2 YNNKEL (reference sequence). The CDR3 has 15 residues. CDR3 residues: CASSQFIAGQETQYF. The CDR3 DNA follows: TGTGCCAGCAGCCAATTTATCGCAGGTCAAGAGACCCAGTACTTC.

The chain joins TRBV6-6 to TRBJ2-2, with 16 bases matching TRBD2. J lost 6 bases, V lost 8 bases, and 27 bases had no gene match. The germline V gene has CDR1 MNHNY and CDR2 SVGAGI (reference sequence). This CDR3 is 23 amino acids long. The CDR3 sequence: CASRYGFRGTSGGAFFPAGELFF. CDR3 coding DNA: TGTGCCAGCCGCTACGGGTTCCGCGGGACTAGCGGGGGGGCGTTTTTTCCCGCCGGGGAGCTGTTTTTT.

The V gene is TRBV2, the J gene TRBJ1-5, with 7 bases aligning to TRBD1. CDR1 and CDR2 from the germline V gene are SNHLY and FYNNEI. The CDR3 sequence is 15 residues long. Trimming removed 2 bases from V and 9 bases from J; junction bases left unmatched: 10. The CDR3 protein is CASSESTGVTAPQHF. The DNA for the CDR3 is TGTGCCAGCAGTGAATCAACAGGGGTCACAGCGCCCCAGCATTTT.

DNA of the CDR3: TGTGCCAGCAGCCCTCGGACAGGGGGCGCTGGCACAGATACGCAGTATTTT. Its translation: CASSPRTGGAGTDTQYF. The rearrangement links TRBV7-8 to TRBJ2-3; 11 positions agree with TRBD1. The CDR3 has 17 residues. Trimming cost V 5 bases and J 1 base; bases outside gene matches: 8. CDR1 is SGHVS and CDR2 is FQNEAQ in the germline V gene. The complete variable domain, with remaining parts taken from reference TRBV7-8 and TRBJ2-3, reads GAGVSQSPRYKVAKRGQDVALRCDPISGHVSLFWYQQALGQGPEFLTYFQNEAQLDKSGLPSDRFFAERPEGSVSTLKIQRTQQEDSAVYLCASSPRTGGAGTDTQYFGPGTRLTVL.

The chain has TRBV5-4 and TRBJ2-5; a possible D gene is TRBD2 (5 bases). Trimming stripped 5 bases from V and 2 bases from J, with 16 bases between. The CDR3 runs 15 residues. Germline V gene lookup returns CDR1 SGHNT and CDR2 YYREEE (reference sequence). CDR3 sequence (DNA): TGTGCCAGCAGTGATGTGCGGGCAGATCAAGAGACCCAGTACTTC. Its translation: CASSDVRADQETQYF.

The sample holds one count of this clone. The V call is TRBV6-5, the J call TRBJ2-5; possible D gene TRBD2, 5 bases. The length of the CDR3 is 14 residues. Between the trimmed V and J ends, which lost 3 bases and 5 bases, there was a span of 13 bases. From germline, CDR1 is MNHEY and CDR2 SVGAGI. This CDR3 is CASSYLRGRETQYF. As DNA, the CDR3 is TGTGCCAGCAGTTATCTCCGGGGAAGGGAGACCCAGTACTTC.

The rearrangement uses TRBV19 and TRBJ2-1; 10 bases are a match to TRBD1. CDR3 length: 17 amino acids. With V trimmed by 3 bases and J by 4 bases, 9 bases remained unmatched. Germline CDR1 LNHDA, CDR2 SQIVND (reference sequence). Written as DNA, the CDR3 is TGTGCCAGTAGTATCGATAATGGGGACAGGGGATACAATGAGCAGTTCTTC. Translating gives CASSIDNGDRGYNEQFF.

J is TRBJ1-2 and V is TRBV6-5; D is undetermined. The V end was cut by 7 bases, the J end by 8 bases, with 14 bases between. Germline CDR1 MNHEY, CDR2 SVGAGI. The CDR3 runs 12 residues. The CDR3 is CASTASVSGYTF. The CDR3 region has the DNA TGTGCCAGCACCGCCAGCGTGTCCGGCTACACCTTC.

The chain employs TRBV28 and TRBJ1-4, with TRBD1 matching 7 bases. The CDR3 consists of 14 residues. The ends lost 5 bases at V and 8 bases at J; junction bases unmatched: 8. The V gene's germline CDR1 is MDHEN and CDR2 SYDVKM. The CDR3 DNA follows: TGTGCCAGCAGTCCCGGGACAGTTCCCGAAAAACTGTTTTTT. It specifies CASSPGTVPEKLFF.

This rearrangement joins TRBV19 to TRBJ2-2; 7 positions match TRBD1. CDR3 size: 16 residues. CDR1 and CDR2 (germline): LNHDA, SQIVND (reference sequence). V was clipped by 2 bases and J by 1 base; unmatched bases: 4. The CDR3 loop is CASSIRGGQNTGELFF. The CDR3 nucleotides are TGTGCCAGTAGTATAAGAGGGGGCCAGAACACCGGGGAGCTGTTTTTT.

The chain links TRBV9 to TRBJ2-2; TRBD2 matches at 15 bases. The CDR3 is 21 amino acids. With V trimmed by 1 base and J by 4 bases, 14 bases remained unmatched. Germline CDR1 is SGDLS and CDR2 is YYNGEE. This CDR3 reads CASSVRHPPGLAGGGTGELFF. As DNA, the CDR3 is TGTGCCAGCAGCGTACGACACCCTCCGGGACTAGCGGGGGGAGGCACCGGGGAGCTGTTTTTT.

CDR3 in amino acids: CASSSHPGQGKGTEAFF. DNA of the CDR3: TGCGCCAGCAGTTCGCATCCGGGACAGGGTAAGGGCACTGAAGCTTTCTTT. The chain employs TRBV10-1 and TRBJ1-1; TRBD1 matches at 9 bases. Germline loops: CDR1 WNHNN, CDR2 SYGVQD (reference sequence). The CDR3 spans 17 residues. V shed 5 bases and J 4 bases; nucleotides not matched to a gene: 14.

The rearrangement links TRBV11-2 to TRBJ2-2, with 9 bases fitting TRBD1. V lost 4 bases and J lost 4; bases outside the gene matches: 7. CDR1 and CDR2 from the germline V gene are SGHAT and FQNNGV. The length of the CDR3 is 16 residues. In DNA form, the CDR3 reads TGTGCCAGCAGCTCTTGGGGGACAGGGTTCACCGGGGAGCTGTTTTTT. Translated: CASSSWGTGFTGELFF.